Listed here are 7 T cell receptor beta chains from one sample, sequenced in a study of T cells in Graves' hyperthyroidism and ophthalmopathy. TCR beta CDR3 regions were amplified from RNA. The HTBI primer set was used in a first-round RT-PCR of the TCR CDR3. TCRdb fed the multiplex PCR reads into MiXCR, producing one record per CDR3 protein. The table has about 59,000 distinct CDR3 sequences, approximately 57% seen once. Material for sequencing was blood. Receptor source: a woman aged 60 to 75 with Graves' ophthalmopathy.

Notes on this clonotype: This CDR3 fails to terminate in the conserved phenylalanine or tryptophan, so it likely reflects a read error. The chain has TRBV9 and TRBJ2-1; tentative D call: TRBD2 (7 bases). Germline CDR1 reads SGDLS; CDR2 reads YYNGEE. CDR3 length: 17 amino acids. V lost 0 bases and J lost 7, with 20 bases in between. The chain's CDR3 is CASSVGSGGASANEQFL. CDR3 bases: TGTGCCAGCAGCGTAGGTAGTGGGGGGGCTTCCGCTAATGAGCAGTTCTTA.

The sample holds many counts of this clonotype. CDR3 sequence: CASSKGVDTQYF. The CDR3 region has the DNA TGTGCCAGCAGCAAAGGGGTGGATACGCAGTATTTT. V gene TRBV13 combines with J gene TRBJ2-3, with D tentatively TRBD1 (5 bases). This CDR3 has 12 residues. Deletions cut 5 bases from V and 6 bases from J, with 9 bases between. Germline CDR1 and CDR2: PRHDT and FYEKMQ (reference sequence).

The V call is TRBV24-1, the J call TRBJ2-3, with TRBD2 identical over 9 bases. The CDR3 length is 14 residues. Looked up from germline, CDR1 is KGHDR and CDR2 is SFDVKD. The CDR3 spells CARPLAGRTDTQYF. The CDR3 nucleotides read TGTGCTAGGCCCCTAGCGGGACGCACAGATACGCAGTATTTT.

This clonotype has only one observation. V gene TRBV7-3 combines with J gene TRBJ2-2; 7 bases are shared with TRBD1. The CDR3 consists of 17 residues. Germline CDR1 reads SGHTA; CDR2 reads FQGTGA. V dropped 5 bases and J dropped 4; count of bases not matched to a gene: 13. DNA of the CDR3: TGTGCCAGCAGCCCTAACTCGGGACAGTGGGGCACCGGGGAGCTGTTTTTT. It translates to CASSPNSGQWGTGELFF. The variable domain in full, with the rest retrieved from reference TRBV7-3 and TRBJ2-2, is GAGVSQTPSNKVTEKGKYVELRCDPISGHTALYWYRQSLGQGPEFLIYFQGTGAADDSGLPNDRFFAVRPEGSVSTLKIQRTERGDSAVYLCASSPNSGQWGTGELFFGEGSRLTVL.

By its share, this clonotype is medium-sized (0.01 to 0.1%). The CDR3 region is CATSGGRNYGYTF. DNA of the CDR3: TGTGCCACCAGTGGGGGACGGAACTATGGCTACACCTTC. The chain employs TRBV24-1 and TRBJ1-2; TRBD1 is a possible D gene (5 bases). V shed 5 bases and J shed 2 bases, with 8 bases lying between them. CDR1 is KGHDR and CDR2 is SFDVKD in the germline V gene. This CDR3 region has 13 residues.

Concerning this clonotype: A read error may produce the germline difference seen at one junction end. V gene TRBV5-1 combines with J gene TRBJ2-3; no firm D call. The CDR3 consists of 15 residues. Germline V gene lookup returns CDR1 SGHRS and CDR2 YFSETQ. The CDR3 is CTSSARYGRTDTQYF. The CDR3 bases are TGCACCAGCAGTGCCAGATACGGTAGAACAGATACGCAGTATTTT.

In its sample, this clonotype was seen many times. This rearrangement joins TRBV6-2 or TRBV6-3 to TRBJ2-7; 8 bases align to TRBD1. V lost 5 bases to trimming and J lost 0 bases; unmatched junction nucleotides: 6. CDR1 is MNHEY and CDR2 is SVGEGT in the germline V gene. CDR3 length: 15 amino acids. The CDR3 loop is CASSPGTGHSYEQYF. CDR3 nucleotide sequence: TGTGCCAGCAGTCCAGGGACAGGTCACTCCTACGAGCAGTACTTC.